The text below deals with one TCR beta chain. These data come from a study of shared clonotypes between healthy human individuals. Study details: With ages of 18 to 49, the donors were a couple of women and a few men.

The CDR3 loop spans 17 amino acids. From germline, CDR1 is SGHRS and CDR2 YFSETQ. With 1 base removed from V and 0 bases from J, the gap between germline ends came to 16 bases. Among the donors, all were Caucasian adults who lived in Nashville, Tennessee. It was across several immunoSEQ plates that each subset's genomic DNA was evenly split. Roughly 200 ng DNA, tens of thousands of T cell genomes, went into each sorted-subset replicate PCR. Profiled with immunoSEQ multiplex PCR; TCRdb holds only in-frame clones, not every one. Here the sample spans approximately 2.3 million clones, just over 90% being singletons.

This TCR came from a young man in good health. Some clones in this sample may be carry-over from other donors' samples. Sequencing used naive CD4+ T cells from PBMCs. Regarding subset: CD45RA+ positively selected. V gene TRBV5-1 combines with J gene TRBJ1-2; perhaps TRBD1 as D (5 bases). CDR3 nucleotide sequence: TGCGCCAGCAGCTTGCCCCAGGGTGGAGGGGCTAACTATGGCTACACCTTC. Translated: CASSLPQGGGANYGYTF. The full variable domain, with the rest looked up from reference TRBV5-1 and TRBJ1-2, is KAGVTQTPRYLIKTRGQQVTLSCSPISGHRSVSWYQQTPGQGLQFLFEYFSETQRNKGNFPGRFSGRQFSNSRSEMNVSTLELGDSALYLCASSLPQGGGANYGYTFGSGTRLTVV.